This T cell receptor beta chain was captured in a study of graft-versus-host responses after intestinal transplantation. Looking at the study overall: Multivisceral, liver-intestinal, or isolated intestinal grafts were transplanted into recipients. Every recipient had anti-thymocyte globulin induction and around 3 years of tacrolimus plus steroids. Whole-study results and caveats: The authors found GvH clones in recipient marrow, some appearing first in ileum or blood. Early declines in HvG clones that occurred post-transplant were associated with peak circulating GvH clone levels.

This clone came up once. Its antigen is undetermined. TCRdb keeps only in-frame clones here, not all; method: immunoSEQ multiplex PCR. Among under 90,000 clones listed, about 90% were seen once. V lost 6 bases, J lost 0 bases, and 12 bases lay in between. Per the germline V gene, CDR1 is MRHNA and CDR2 is SNTAGT. The CDR3 totals 15 residues. The TCR sequence derives from a human patient who received an intestinal transplant, so some T cells may come from the graft donor. The chain carries TRBV6-4 and TRBJ2-1, with a possible D match to TRBD1 (6 bases). The source material was PBMCs, sampled 98 days after intestinal transplantation. The CDR3 DNA sequence: TGTGCCAGCAGCCTCAGGGGTAGCTCCTACAATGAGCAGTTCTTC. It yields the protein CASSLRGSSYNEQFF.